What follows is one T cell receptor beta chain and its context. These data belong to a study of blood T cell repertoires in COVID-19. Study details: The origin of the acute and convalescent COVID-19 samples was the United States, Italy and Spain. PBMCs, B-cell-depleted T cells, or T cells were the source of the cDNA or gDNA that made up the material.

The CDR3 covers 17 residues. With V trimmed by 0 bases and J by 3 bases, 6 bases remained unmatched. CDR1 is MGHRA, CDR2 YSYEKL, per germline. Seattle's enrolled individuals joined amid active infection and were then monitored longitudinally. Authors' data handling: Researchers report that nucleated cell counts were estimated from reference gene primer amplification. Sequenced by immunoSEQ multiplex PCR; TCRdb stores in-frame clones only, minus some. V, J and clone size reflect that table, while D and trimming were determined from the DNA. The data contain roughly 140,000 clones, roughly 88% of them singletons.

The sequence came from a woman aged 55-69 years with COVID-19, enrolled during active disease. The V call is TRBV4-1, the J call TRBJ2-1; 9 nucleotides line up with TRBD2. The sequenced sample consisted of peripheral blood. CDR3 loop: CASSQDWRLAVYNEQFF. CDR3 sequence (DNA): TGCGCCAGCAGCCAAGATTGGAGACTAGCGGTCTACAATGAGCAGTTCTTC.